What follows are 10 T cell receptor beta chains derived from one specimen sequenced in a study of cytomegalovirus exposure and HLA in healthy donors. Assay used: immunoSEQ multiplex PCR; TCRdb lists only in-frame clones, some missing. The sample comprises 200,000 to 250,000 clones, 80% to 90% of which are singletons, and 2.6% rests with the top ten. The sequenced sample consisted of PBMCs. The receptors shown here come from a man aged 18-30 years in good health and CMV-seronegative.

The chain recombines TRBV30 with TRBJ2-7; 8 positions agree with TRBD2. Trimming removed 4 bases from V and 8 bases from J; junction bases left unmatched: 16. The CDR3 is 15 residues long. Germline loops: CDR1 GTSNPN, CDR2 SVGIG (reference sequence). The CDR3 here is CAWTPMGAGEVQQYF. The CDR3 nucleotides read TGTGCCTGGACCCCTATGGGAGCGGGAGAAGTACAGCAGTACTTC.

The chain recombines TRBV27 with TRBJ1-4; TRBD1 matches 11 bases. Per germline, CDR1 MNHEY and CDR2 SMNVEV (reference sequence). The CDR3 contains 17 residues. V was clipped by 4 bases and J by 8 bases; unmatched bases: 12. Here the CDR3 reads CASSSLPGGTGGEKLFF. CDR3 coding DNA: TGTGCCAGCAGTTCGCTCCCCGGTGGGACAGGGGGGGAAAAACTGTTTTTT.

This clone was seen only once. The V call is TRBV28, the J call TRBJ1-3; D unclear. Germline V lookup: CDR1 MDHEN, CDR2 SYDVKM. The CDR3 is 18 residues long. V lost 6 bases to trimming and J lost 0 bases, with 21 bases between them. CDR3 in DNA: TGTGCCAGCAGCCCTCTGGGTGAAGGGAGGCGCTCTGGAAACACCATATATTTT. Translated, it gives CASSPLGEGRRSGNTIYF.

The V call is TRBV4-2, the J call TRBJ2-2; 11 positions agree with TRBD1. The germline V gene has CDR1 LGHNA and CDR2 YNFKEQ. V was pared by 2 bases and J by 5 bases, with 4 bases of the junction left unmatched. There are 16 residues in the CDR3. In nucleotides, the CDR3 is TGTGCCAGCAGCCAAAGGGACAGGGGGGGGACCGGGGAGCTGTTTTTT. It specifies CASSQRDRGGTGELFF.

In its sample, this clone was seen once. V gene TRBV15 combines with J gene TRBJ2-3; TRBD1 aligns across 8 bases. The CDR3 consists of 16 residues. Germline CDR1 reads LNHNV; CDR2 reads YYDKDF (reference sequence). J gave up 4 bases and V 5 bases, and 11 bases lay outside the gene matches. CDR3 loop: CATSSRGQGVADTQYF. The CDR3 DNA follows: TGTGCCACCAGCTCCAGGGGGCAGGGGGTAGCAGATACGCAGTATTTT.

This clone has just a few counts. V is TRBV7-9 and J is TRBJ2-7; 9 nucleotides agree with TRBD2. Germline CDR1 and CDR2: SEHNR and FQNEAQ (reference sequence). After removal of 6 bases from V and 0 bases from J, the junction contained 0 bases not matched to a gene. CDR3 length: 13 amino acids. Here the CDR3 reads CASRTSGSYEQYF. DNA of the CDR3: TGTGCCAGCAGGACTAGCGGCTCCTACGAGCAGTACTTC.

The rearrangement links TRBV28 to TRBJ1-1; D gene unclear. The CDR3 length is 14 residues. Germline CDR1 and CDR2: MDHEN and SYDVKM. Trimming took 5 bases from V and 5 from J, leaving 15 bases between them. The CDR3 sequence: CASSPSGSGTEAFF. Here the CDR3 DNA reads TGTGCCAGCAGTCCGTCGGGCTCGGGGACTGAAGCTTTCTTT.

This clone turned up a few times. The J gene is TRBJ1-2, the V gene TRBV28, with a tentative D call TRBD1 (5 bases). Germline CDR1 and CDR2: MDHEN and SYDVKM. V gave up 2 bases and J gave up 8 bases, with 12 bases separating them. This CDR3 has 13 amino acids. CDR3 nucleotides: TGTGCCAGCAGTTTAGGCAGGGAGGAGGGCTACACCTTC. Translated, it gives CASSLGREEGYTF.

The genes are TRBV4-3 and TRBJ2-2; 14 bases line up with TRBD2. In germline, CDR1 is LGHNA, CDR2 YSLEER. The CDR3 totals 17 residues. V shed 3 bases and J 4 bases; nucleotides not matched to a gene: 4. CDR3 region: CASSQAGLAGGTGELFF. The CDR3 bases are TGCGCCAGCAGCCAGGCCGGACTAGCGGGGGGCACCGGGGAGCTGTTTTTT.

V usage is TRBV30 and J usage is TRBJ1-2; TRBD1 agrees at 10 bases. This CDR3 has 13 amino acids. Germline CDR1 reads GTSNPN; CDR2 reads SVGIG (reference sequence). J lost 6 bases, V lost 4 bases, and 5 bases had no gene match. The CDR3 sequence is CAWIGGTGDGYTF. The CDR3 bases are TGTGCCTGGATAGGCGGGACAGGGGATGGCTACACCTTC.